This T cell receptor beta chain was sequenced in a study of cytomegalovirus exposure and HLA in healthy donors. PCR employed 60 Vbeta and 13 Jbeta primers. Assay used: immunoSEQ multiplex PCR; TCRdb lists only in-frame clones, some missing. Of 100,000 to 150,000 clones in the sample, roughly 72% were seen once. V lost 1 base and J lost 9; bases outside the gene matches: 4. The CDR3 covers 13 residues. Germline-derived CDR1 and CDR2 are SGHVS and FQNEAQ. Sequences were obtained from PBMCs. The clonotype originates from a man in his forties or fifties in good health and CMV-seropositive. V usage is TRBV7-8 and J usage is TRBJ2-3; 7 nucleotides line up with TRBD1. CDR3 amino acids: CASSLVRGRTQYF. The CDR3 bases are TGTGCCAGCAGCTTAGTAAGGGGGCGCACGCAGTATTTT.